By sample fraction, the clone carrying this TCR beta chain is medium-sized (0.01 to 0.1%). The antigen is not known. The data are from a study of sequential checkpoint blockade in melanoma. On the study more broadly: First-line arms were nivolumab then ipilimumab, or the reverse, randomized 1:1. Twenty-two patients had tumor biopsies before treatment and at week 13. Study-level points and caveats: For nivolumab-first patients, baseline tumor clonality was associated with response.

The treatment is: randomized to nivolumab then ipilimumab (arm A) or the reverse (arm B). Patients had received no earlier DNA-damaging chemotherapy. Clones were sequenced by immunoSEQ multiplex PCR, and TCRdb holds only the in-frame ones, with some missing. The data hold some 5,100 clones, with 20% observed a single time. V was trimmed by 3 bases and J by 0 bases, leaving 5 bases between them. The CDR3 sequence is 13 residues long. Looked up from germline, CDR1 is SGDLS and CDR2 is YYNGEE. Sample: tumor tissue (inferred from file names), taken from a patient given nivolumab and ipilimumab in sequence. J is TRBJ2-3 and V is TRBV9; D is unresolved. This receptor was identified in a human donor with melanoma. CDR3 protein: CASSADSTDTQYF. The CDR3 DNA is TGTGCCAGCAGCGCGGACAGCACAGATACGCAGTATTTT.